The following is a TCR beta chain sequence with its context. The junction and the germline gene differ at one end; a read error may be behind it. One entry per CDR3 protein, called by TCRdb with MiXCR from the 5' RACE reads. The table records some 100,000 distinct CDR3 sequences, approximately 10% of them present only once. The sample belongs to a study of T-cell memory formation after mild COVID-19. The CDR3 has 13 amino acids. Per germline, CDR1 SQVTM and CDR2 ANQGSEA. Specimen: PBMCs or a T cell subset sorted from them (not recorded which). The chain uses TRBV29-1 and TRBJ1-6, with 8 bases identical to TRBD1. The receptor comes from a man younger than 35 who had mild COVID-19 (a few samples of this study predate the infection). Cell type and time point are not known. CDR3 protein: CSVKEDRDSPLHF. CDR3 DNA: TGCAGCGTTAAAGAGGACAGGGATTCACCCCTCCACTTT.